The source of this TCR beta chain is a study of cytomegalovirus exposure and HLA in healthy donors. V shed 5 bases and J 6 bases; nucleotides not matched to a gene: 20. This CDR3 spans 18 amino acids. CDR1 and CDR2 from the germline V gene are KGHSH and LQKENI. This table comes from immunoSEQ multiplex PCR, and its TCRdb copy is limited to in-frame clones, with some not included. Among 65,000 to 95,000 clones listed, around 96% were seen once. The chain uses TRBV18 and TRBJ2-3; TRBD1 aligns across 7 bases. The clonotype was recovered from a young man in good health and CMV-seronegative. Sequencing used PBMCs. The CDR3 DNA is TGTGCCAGCTCAGCTCCTAACAGAAGGACAGGAAGGGTGGATACGCAGTATTTT. Translation gives CASSAPNRRTGRVDTQYF.